This entry features one T cell receptor beta chain sequence. The protocol was immunoSEQ multiplex PCR, while the TCRdb copy is restricted to in-frame clones and leaves out a portion. This sample carries under 50,000 clones, nearly 90% of them seen once, and the ten largest clones take 4.1%. This specimen comes from a study of T cell changes during pregnancy in multiple sclerosis. V shed 4 bases and J 9 bases; nucleotides not matched to a gene: 20. This CDR3 region has 17 residues. Germline CDR1 and CDR2: SGHVS and FQNEAQ. This TCR was sampled from a female donor with multiple sclerosis, enrolled in a pregnancy study. The rearrangement links TRBV7-8 to TRBJ2-7, with TRBD1 matching over 8 bases. Sequencing was performed on CD8+ T cells from peripheral blood mononuclear cells, taken in the first trimester of pregnancy. This CDR3 is CASSSGTGEFPLERQYF. CDR3 nucleotide sequence: TGTGCCAGCAGCTCCGGGACAGGAGAGTTCCCCTTGGAACGGCAGTACTTC.